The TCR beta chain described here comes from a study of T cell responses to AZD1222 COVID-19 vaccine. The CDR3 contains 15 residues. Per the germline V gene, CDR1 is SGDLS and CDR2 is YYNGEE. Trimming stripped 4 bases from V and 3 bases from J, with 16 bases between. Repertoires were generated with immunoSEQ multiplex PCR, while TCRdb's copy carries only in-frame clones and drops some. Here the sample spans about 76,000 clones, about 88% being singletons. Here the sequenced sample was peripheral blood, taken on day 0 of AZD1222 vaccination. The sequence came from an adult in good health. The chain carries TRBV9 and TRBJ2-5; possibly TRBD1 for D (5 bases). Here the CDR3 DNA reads TGTGCCAGCAGCTCACATAGGGGCAGCAAAGAGACCCAGTACTTC. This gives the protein CASSSHRGSKETQYF.